The entry below gives a single T cell receptor (beta chain) sequence along with its context. Antigen unknown. The unsorted samples took around 81 million PBMCs to get genomic DNA. The sample is drawn from a study of shared clonotypes between healthy human individuals. Study-wide points: A limitation of the genetic and exposure-history diversity represented arose from few donors.

Ten immunoSEQ deep assay plates were used to sequence the DNA of unsorted PBMCs. Assay used: immunoSEQ multiplex PCR; TCRdb lists only in-frame clones, some missing. This repertoire shows hundreds of thousands of clones, roughly 77% found once; its top ten account for less than 15%. Sequencing used PBMCs. This receptor was taken from a woman in her forties in good health. Some clones in this sample may be carry-over from other donors' samples.

For the CDR3, the DNA is TGTGCCAGCAGCCTCGCCGCCAGCGGGAGAGTCTACGAGCAGTACTTC. Encoded protein: CASSLAASGRVYEQYF. J is TRBJ2-7 and V is TRBV27, with 8 bases matching TRBD2. The CDR3 contains 16 residues. CDR1 is MNHEY, CDR2 SMNVEV, per germline (reference sequence). Losses at the gene ends were 6 bases for V and 3 bases for J; bases not matched to a gene: 13.